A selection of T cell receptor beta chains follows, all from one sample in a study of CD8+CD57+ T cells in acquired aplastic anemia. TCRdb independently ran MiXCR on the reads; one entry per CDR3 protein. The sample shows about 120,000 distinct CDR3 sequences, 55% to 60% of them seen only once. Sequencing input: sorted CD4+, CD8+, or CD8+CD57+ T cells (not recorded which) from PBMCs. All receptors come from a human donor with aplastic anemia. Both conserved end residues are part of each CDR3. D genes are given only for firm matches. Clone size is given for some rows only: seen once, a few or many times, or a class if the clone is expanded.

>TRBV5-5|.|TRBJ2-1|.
TGTGCCAGCAGCGGATGGGACACCAATGAGCAGTTCTTC
CASSGWDTNEQFF
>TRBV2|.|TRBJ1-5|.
TGTGCCAGCCGGGGACAAAGCAATCAGCCCCAGCATTTT
CASRGQSNQPQHF
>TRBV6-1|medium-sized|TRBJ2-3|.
TGTGCCAGCAGTAGGGACCGGCCAGATACGCAGTATTTT
CASSRDRPDTQYF
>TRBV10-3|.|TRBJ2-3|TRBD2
TGTGCCATCAGTAACCTCCTAGCGGGGGGCGAGGATACGCAGTATTTT
CAISNLLAGGEDTQYF
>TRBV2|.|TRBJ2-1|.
TGTGCCAGCATGAAAGAACTACCGCTCTTC
CASMKELPLF
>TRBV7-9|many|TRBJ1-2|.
TGTGCCAGCAGCGGACATTCGGGATACTATGGCTACACCTTC
CASSGHSGYYGYTF
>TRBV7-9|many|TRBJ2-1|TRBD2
TGTGCCAGCAGCTTCGGAGCGGGAGATGGCGGCGATGAGCAGTTCTTC
CASSFGAGDGGDEQFF
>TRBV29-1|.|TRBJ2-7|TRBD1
TGCAGTACTAGTAGTGCTTATAGGACAGGGTCCGACGAGCAGTACTTC
CSTSSAYRTGSDEQYF
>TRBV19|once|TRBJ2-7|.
TGTGCCAGTAGTAGGGAGGATGAGCAGTACTTC
CASSREDEQYF
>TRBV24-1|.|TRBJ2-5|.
TGTGCCACCAGTGATTTTGGTCTTCTCCCACAAGGGACCCAGTACTTC
CATSDFGLLPQGTQYF
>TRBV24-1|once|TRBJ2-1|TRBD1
TGTGCCACCAGCCTCAGGGGGTCCTACAATGAGCAGTTCTTC
CATSLRGSYNEQFF
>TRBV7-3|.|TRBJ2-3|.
TGTGCCAGCAGCTTAGGCAGGGAGCCAGATACGCAGTATTTT
CASSLGREPDTQYF
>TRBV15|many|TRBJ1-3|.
TGTGCCACCAGCAGAGGGCTCGGAAACACCATATATTTT
CATSRGLGNTIYF
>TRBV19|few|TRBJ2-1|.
TGTGCCAGTAATTTAGCGGCGAGCTCCTACAATGAGCAGTTCTTC
CASNLAASSYNEQFF
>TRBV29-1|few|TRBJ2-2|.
TGCAGCGTTGAAGACTGGGCCGGTGCAGGGGTGTCCGGGGAGCTGTTTTTT
CSVEDWAGAGVSGELFF
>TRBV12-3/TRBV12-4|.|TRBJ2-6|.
TGTGCCAGCAGCCCGATCCGGGACGGCGTCTCTGGGGCCAACGTCCTGACTTTC
CASSPIRDGVSGANVLTF
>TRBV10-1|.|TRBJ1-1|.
TGCGCCAGCAGGACAGGACTTTACACTGAAGCTTTCTTT
CASRTGLYTEAFF
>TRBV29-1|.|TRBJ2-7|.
TGCAGCAGCCAAGACCAGACGGGGTTCAACAACGAGCAGTACTTC
CSSQDQTGFNNEQYF
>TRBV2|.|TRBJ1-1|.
TGTGCCAGCAGTGAAAGGATGGACAGCTCTGAAGCTTTCTTT
CASSERMDSSEAFF
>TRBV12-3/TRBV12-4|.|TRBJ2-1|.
TGTGCCAGCAGTTTAGTGGTAGCTTTCAATGAGCAGTTCTTC
CASSLVVAFNEQFF
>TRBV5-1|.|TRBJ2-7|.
TGCGCCAGCAGCTTACCGGGGCACGACGAGCAGTACTTC
CASSLPGHDEQYF
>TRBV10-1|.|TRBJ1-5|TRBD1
TGCGCCAGCAGACCAGCGGGACAGGGCCGATATAGCAATCAGCCCCAGCATTTT
CASRPAGQGRYSNQPQHF
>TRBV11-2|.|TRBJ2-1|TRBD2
TGTGCCAGCAGCTCCCTAGCGGGAATGCGGACCTACAATGAGCAGTTCTTC
CASSSLAGMRTYNEQFF
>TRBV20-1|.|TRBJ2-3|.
TGCAGTGCTCTCCTAGGACGGTTAGATACGCAGTATTTT
CSALLGRLDTQYF
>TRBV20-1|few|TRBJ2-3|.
TGCAGTGCTAGTTCGGGGATTAGCACAGATACGCAGTATTTT
CSASSGISTDTQYF
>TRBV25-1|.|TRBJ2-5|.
TGTGCCAGCAGTCACCCACCCGAGGGTCCCCAAGAGACCCAGTACTTC
CASSHPPEGPQETQYF
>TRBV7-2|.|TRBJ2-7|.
TGTGCCAGCGGACATACCTACGAGCAGTACTTC
CASGHTYEQYF
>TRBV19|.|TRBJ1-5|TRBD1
TGTGCCAGTAGTTCGACAGGGGGAAATCAGCCCCAGCATTTT
CASSSTGGNQPQHF
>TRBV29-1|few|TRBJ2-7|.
TGCAGCAGTGAGGTTGACAGCAACTCCTACGAGCAGTACTTC
CSSEVDSNSYEQYF
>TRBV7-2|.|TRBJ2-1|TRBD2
TGTGCCAGCAGCCCAGCCCGGGGGGGTGAGCAGTTCTTC
CASSPARGGEQFF
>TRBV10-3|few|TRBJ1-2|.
TGTGCCATCAGTGAGTCGACGTACGCCGGATCGGGCTACACCTTC
CAISESTYAGSGYTF
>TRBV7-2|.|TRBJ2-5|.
TGTGCCAGCAGCTTACCGGGGGGCCGGGAGACCCAGTACTTC
CASSLPGGRETQYF
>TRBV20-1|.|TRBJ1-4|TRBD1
TGCAGTGCTAGAACCGGGACAGGGCTTAATGAAAAACTGTTTTTT
CSARTGTGLNEKLFF
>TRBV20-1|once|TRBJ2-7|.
TGCAGTGCTACCTCCAACAGGGAAGAGCAGTACTTC
CSATSNREEQYF
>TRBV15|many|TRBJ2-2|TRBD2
TGTGCCACCAGCAGTTATGGGACTAGCCCTCCCCCCGGGGAGCTGTTTTTT
CATSSYGTSPPPGELFF
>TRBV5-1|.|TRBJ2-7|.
TGCGCCAGCAGCTTGGGGCCGGGGGAGAACGAGCAGTACTTC
CASSLGPGENEQYF
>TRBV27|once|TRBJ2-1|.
TGTGCCAGTCGGGACAATTTAAATGAGCAGTTCTTC
CASRDNLNEQFF
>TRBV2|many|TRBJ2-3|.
TGTGCCAGCAGCTCGACCCACACTGATACGCAGTATTTT
CASSSTHTDTQYF
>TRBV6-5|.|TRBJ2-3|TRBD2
TGTGCCAGCAGTTACAGCGGGGGAAGCACAGATACGCAGTATTTT
CASSYSGGSTDTQYF
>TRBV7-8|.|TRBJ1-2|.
TGTGCCAGCAGCTTGAGCCGGAATGGCTACACCTTC
CASSLSRNGYTF
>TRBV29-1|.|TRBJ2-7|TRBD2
TGCAGCGTCGCAACGACTAGCAGGTACGAGCAGTACTTC
CSVATTSRYEQYF
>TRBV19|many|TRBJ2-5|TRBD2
TGTGCCAGTAGGCCCCGGGGGGAAGAGACCCAGTACTTC
CASRPRGEETQYF
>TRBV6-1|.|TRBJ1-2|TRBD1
TGTGCCAGCAGTGAATTAGACAGGGCAGTCTATGGCTACACCTTC
CASSELDRAVYGYTF
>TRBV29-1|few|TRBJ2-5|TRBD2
TGCAGCGTTGAAGGGCTAGCGGGGGACCAAGAGACCCAGTACTTC
CSVEGLAGDQETQYF
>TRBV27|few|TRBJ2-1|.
TGTGCCAGCAGTCCGGGACTCGCCCTCAGCAATGAGCAGTTCTTC
CASSPGLALSNEQFF
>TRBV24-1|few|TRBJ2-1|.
TGTGCCACCAGTGACTCAGTCCTCCCCTACAATGAGCAGTTCTTC
CATSDSVLPYNEQFF
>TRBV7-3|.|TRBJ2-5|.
TGTGCCAGCAGCCTCGGGACTCAAGAGACCCAGTACTTC
CASSLGTQETQYF
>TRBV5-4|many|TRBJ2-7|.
TGTGCCAGCATGGACAGCTCCTACGAGCAGTACTTC
CASMDSSYEQYF
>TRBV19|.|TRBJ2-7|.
TGTGCCAGTAGTATCTCCCAGCAGGTAGCCTACGAGCAGTACTTC
CASSISQQVAYEQYF
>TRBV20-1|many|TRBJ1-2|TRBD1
TGCAGTGCTACCGAAGTGACAGGGGTGGGTAACTATGGCTACACCTTC
CSATEVTGVGNYGYTF
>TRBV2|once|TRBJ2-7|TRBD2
TGTGCCAGCAGTGATGAGACTAGCGGGGGGCAGTCCTACGAGCAGTACTTC
CASSDETSGGQSYEQYF
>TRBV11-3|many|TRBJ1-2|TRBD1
TGTGCCAGCAGCCCCCGGACAGGGTGGTACACCTTC
CASSPRTGWYTF
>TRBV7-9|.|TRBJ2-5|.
TGTGCCAGCAGTCTGACAGGCGCCCAATTCCAAGAGACCCAGTACTTC
CASSLTGAQFQETQYF